This T cell receptor (beta chain) was found in a study of blood T cell repertoires in COVID-19. As for the study in general: Samples taken during acute and convalescent COVID-19 were collected in the United States, Italy and Spain. PBMCs, B-cell-depleted T cells, or T cells were the source of the cDNA or gDNA that made up the material.

Individuals aged roughly 18 to 95 years were recruited from roughly 22 US areas. Original processing notes: Using reference gene primer amplification, nucleated cell counts were estimated. Measured with immunoSEQ multiplex PCR; TCRdb has only the in-frame clones, and not every one. The DNA was the basis for D and trimming; V, J and clone size are from that table. The sample contains some 300,000 clones, nearly 90% of which appear only once. V lost 5 bases, J lost 0 bases, and 13 bases lay in between. CDR3 length: 15 amino acids. Germline-derived CDR1 and CDR2 are SGHTA and FQGNSA. The genes are TRBV7-2 and TRBJ1-1; TRBD1 might be the D (5 bases). This receptor was obtained from a woman aged 18-35 years with acute COVID-19. The source material was PBMCs or T cells enriched from blood (not recorded which). CDR3 region: CASSPQTGMNTEAFF. CDR3 coding DNA: TGTGCCAGCAGCCCCCAAACAGGAATGAACACTGAAGCTTTCTTT. The variable domain in full, completed from reference TRBV7-2 and TRBJ1-1, reads GAGVSQSPSNKVTEKGKDVELRCDPISGHTALYWYRQSLGQGLEFLIYFQGNSAPDKSGLPSDRFSAERTGGSVSTLTIQRTQQEDSAVYLCASSPQTGMNTEAFFGQGTRLTVV.